These 4 T cell receptor beta chains came from one sample sequenced in a study of shared clonotypes between healthy human individuals. TCRdb keeps only in-frame clones here, not all; method: immunoSEQ multiplex PCR. Among around 2,100,000 clones, just under 95% were seen once, and the ten largest hold under 1.5%. It was CD45RO-negative cells, positively selected for CCR7, that made up naive CD8 cells, with terminally differentiated effector memory CD45RA+ cells excluded. Sequenced material: naive CD8+ T cells sorted from blood. The receptor source for this set is a young man in good health.

The rearrangement links TRBV14 to TRBJ1-2; a possible D gene is TRBD1 (5 bases). V lost 2 bases and J lost 1, with 17 bases in between. The CDR3 is 17 amino acids. Germline CDR1 SGHDN, CDR2 FVKESK. This chain's CDR3 is CASSQRNSMRGNYGYTF. Here the CDR3 DNA reads TGTGCCAGCAGCCAAAGGAATTCAATGAGGGGTAACTATGGCTACACCTTC.

A remark on this clone: In the same sample, other DNA sequences code for this CDR3. This chain uses TRBV6-5 with TRBJ2-7; 8 bases agree with TRBD2. V lost 0 bases to trimming and J lost 3 bases; unmatched junction nucleotides: 4. The CDR3 sequence is 15 residues long. Germline CDR1 is MNHEY and CDR2 is SVGAGI. DNA for the CDR3: TGTGCCAGCAGTTACTCGAGTAGCGGGAACTACGAGCAGTACTTC. Amino acids: CASSYSSSGNYEQYF.

The rearrangement uses TRBV9 and TRBJ1-5, with D tentatively TRBD1 (6 bases). From germline, CDR1 is SGDLS and CDR2 YYNGEE. This CDR3 spans 14 amino acids. Between the trimmed V and J ends, which lost 3 bases and 7 bases, there was a span of 14 bases. The CDR3 is CASSAGVSSQPQHF. As DNA, the CDR3 is TGTGCCAGCAGCGCAGGGGTCTCGAGCCAGCCCCAGCATTTT.

The genes are TRBV12-5 and TRBJ2-5, with D perhaps matching TRBD2 (6 bases). The CDR3 is 16 residues long. Per germline, CDR1 LGHNT and CDR2 FRNRAP. Trimming pared 1 base from V and 2 bases from J, leaving 14 bases between. CDR3 sequence: CASGLGVSGPQETQYF. For the CDR3, the DNA is TGTGCTAGTGGTTTGGGGGTTAGCGGCCCTCAAGAGACCCAGTACTTC.